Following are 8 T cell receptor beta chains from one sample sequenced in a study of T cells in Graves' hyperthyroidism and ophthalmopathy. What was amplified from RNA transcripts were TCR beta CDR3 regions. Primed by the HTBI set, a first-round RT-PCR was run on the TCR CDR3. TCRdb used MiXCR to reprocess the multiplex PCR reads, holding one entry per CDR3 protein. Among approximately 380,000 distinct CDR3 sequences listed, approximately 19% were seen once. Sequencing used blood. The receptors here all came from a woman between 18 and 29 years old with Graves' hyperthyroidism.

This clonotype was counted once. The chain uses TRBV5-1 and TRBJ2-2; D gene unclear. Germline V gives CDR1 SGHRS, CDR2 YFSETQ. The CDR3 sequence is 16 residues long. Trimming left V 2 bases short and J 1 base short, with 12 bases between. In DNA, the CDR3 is TGCGCCAGCAGCTTAAAATCGACCGGGAACACCGGGGAGCTGTTTTTT. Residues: CASSLKSTGNTGELFF.

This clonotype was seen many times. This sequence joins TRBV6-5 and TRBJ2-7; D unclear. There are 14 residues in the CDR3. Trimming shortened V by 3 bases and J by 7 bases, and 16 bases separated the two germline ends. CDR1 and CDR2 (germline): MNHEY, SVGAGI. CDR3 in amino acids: CASSYTNTRWEQYF. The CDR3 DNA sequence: TGTGCCAGCAGTTATACGAACACCCGATGGGAGCAGTACTTC.

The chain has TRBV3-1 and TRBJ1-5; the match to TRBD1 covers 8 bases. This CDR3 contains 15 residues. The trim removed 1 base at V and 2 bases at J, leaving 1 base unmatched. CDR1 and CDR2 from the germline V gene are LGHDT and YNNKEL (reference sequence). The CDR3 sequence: CASSQADRGNQPQHF. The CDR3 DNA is TGTGCCAGCAGCCAAGCGGACAGGGGCAATCAGCCCCAGCATTTT.

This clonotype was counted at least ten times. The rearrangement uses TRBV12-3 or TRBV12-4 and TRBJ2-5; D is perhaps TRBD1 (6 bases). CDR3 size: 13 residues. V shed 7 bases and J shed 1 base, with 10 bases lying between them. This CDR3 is CASTTDSQETQYF. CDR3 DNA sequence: TGTGCCAGCACTACGGACAGCCAAGAGACCCAGTACTTC.

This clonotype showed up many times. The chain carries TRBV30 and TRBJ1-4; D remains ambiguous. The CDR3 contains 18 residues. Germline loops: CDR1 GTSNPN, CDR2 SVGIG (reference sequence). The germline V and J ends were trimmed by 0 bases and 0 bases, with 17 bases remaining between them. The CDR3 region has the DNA TGTGCCTGGAGTGTAAGACGATCTTCCGTTGCAACTAATGAAAAACTGTTTTTT. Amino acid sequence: CAWSVRRSSVATNEKLFF.

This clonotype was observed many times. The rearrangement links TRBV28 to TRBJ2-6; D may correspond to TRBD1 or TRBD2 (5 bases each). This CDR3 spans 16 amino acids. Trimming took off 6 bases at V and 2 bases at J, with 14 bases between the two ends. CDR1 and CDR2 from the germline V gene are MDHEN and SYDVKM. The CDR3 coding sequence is TGTGCCAGCAGCCCGTTACGAGGGGCTGGGGCCAACGTCCTGACTTTC. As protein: CASSPLRGAGANVLTF. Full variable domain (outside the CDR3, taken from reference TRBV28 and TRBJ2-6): DVKVTQSSRYLVKRTGEKVFLECVQDMDHENMFWYRQDPGLGLRLIYFSYDVKMKEKGDIPEGYSVSREKKERFSLILESASTNQTSMYLCASSPLRGAGANVLTFGAGSRLTVL.

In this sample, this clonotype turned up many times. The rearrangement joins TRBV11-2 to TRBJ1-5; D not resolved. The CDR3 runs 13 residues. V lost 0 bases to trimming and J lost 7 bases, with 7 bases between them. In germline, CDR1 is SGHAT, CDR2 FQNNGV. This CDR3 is CASSLDSRQPQHF. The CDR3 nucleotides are TGTGCCAGCAGCTTAGATAGCCGGCAGCCCCAGCATTTT.

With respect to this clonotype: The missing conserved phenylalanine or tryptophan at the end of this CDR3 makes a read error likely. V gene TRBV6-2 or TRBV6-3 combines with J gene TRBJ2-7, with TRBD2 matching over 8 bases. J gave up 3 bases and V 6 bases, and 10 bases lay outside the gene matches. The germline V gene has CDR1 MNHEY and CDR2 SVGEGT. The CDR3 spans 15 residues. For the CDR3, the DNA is TGTGCCAGCAGGACCCGATCGGGACTAGTCTACGAGCAGTACTCC. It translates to CASRTRSGLVYEQYS.